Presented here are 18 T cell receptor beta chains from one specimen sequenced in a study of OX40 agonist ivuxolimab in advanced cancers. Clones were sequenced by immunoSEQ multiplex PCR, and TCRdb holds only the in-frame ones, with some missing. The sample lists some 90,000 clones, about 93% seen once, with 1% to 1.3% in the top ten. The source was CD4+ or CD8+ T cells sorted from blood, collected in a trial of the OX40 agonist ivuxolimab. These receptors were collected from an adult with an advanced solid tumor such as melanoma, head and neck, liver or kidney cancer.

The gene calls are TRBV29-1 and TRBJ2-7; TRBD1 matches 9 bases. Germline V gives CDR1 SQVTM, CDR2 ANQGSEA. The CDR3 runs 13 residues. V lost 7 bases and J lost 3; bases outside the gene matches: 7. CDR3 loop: CSAGTGPLYEQYF. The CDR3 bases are TGCAGCGCAGGGACAGGGCCCCTCTACGAGCAGTACTTC.

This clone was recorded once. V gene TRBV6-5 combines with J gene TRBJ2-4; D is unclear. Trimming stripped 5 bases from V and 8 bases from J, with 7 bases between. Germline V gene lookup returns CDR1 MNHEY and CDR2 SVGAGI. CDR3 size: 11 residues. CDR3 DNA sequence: TGTGCCAGCAGTGAAGAATACATTCAGTACTTC. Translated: CASSEEYIQYF.

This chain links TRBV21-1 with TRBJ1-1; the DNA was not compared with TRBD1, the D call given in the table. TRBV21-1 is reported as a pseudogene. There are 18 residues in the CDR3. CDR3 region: CASSNLKTCGIPNAEAFF. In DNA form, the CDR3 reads TGTGCCAGCAGCAACCTGAAGACATGTGGAATCCCGAACGCTGAAGCTTTCTTT.

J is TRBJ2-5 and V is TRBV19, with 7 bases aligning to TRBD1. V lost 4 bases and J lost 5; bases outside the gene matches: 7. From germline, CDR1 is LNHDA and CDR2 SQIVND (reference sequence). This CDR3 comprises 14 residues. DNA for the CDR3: TGTGCCAGTAGTAGGGGACAGTTCAGGGAGACCCAGTACTTC. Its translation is CASSRGQFRETQYF.

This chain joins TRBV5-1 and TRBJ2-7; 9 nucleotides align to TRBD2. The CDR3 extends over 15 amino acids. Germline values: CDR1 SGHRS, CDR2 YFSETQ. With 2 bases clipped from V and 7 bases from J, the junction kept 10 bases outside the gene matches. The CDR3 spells CASSFGAGGPREQYF. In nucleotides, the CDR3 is TGCGCCAGCAGCTTCGGGGCGGGAGGGCCGCGAGAGCAGTACTTC.

The CDR3 region is CASSSTGVRETQYF. CDR3 DNA sequence: TGTGCCAGCAGCTCGACAGGGGTCCGGGAGACCCAGTACTTC. The genes are TRBV11-3 and TRBJ2-5; 8 bases are a match to TRBD1. V lost 4 bases to trimming and J lost 5 bases; unmatched junction nucleotides: 6. The CDR3 loop spans 14 amino acids. Germline CDR1 SGHNT, CDR2 YENEEA. The full variable domain, rest sourced from reference TRBV11-3 and TRBJ2-5, is EAGVVQSPRYKIIEKKQPVAFWCNPISGHNTLYWYLQNLGQGPELLIRYENEEAVDDSQLPKDRFSAERLKGVDSTLKIQPAELGDSAVYLCASSSTGVRETQYFGPGTRLLVL.

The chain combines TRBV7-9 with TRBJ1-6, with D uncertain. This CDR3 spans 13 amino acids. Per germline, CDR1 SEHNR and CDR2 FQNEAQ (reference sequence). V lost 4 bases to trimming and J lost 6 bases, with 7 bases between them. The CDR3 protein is CASSSPGNSPLHF. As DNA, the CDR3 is TGTGCCAGCAGCTCGCCTGGTAATTCACCCCTCCACTTT.

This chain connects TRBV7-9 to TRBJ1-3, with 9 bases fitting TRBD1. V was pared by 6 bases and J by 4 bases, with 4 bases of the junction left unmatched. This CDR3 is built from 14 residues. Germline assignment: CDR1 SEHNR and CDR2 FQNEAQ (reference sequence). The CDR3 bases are TGTGCCAGCAGTAACAGGGGGCCCGGAAACACCATATATTTT. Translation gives CASSNRGPGNTIYF. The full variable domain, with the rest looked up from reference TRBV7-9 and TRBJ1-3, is DTGVSQNPRHKITKRGQNVTFRCDPISEHNRLYWYRQTLGQGPEFLTYFQNEAQLEKSRLLSDRFSAERPKGSFSTLEIQRTEQGDSAMYLCASSNRGPGNTIYFGEGSWLTVV.

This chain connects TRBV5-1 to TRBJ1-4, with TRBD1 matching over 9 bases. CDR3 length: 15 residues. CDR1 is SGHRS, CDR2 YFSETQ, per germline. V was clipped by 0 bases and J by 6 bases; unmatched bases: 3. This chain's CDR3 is CASSLAGTGYEKLFF. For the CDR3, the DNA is TGCGCCAGCAGCTTGGCCGGGACAGGGTATGAAAAACTGTTTTTT.

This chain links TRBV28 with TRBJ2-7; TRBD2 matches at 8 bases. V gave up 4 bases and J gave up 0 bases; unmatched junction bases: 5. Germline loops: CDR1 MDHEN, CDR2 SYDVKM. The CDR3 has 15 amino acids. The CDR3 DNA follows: TGTGCCAGCAGTTGGCCGGGAGGGGGCTCCTACGAGCAGTACTTC. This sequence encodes CASSWPGGGSYEQYF.

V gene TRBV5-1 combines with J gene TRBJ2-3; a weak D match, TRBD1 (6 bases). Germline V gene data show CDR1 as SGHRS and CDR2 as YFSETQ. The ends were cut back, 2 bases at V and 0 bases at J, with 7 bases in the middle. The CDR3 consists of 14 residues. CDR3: CASSLQGSTDTQYF. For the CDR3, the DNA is TGCGCCAGCAGCTTACAGGGTAGCACAGATACGCAGTATTTT.

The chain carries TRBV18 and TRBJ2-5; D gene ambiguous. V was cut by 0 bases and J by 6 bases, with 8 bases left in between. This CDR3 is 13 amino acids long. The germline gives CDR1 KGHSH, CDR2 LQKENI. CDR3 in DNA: TGTGCCAGCTCACCACCGCAAGAAAAGACCCAGTACTTC. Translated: CASSPPQEKTQYF.

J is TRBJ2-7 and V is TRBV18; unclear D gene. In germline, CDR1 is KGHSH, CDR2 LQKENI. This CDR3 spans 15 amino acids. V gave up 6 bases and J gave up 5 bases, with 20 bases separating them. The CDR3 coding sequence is TGTGCCAGCTCCCCCGCCAGGTCAACCCATAACGAGCAGTACTTC. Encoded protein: CASSPARSTHNEQYF.

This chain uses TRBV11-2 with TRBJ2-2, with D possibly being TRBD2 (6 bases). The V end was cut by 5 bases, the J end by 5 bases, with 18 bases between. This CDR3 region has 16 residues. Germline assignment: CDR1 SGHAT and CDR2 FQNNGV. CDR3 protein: CASSHWLRGMTGELFF. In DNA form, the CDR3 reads TGTGCCAGCAGCCACTGGTTACGCGGGATGACCGGGGAGCTGTTTTTT.

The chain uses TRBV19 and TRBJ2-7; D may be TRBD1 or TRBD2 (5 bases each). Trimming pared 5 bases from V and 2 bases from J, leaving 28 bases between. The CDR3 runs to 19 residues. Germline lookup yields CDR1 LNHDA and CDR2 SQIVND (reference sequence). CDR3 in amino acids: CASSLNIPLWGIETYEQYF. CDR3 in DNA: TGTGCCAGTAGTCTAAACATCCCGCTCTGGGGGATAGAAACCTACGAGCAGTACTTC.

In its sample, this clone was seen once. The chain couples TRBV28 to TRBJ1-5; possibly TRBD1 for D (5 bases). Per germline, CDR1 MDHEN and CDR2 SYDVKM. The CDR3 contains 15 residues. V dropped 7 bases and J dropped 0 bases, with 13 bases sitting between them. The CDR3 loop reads CASTLVGDSNQPQHF. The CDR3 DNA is TGTGCCAGCACCCTAGTGGGGGATAGCAATCAGCCCCAGCATTTT.

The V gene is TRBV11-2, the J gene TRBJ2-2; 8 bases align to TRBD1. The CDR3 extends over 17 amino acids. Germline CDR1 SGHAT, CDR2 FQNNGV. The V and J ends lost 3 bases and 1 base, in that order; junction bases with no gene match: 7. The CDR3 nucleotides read TGTGCCAGCAGCTTCTCCAGGGGGCTAGGGAACACCGGGGAGCTGTTTTTT. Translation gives CASSFSRGLGNTGELFF.

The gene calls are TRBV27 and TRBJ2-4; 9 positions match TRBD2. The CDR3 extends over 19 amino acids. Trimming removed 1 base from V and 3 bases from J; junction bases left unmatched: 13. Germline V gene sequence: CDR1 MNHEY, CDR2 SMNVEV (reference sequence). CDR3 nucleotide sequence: TGTGCCAGCAGTTTATTTTCGGGGCGACTAGCGGTAGTCAAAAACATTCAGTACTTC. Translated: CASSLFSGRLAVVKNIQYF.